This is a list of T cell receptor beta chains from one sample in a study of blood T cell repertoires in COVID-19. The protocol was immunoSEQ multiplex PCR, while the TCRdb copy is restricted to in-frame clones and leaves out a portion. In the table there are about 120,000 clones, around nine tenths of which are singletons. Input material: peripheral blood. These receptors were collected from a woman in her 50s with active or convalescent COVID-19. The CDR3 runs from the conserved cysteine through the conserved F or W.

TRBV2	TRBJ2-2	CASQTSGSLAGELFF
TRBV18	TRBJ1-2	CASSPDRTGYGYTF
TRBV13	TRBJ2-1	CASSAGTSGSSYNEQFF
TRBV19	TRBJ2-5	CASSPVATGIETQYF
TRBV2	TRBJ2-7	CASSNLTGIRVEQYF
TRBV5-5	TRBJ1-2	CASSLERGRDNYGYTF
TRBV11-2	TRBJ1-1	CASSLAGGEAFF
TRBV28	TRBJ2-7	CASSLRGARSHEQYF
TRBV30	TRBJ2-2	CAWSLLTTAGELFF
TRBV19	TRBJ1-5	CASSTNGVSQPQHF
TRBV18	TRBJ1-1	CASSTGQGHTEAFF